The sequence of this T cell receptor (beta chain) was determined in a study of blood T cells in healthy people across ages. The study, taken as a whole, reports: Donor CMV infection status was unknown, possibly confounding age-related changes in expanded clonotypes.

A sample-barcoded 5' primer and a J-beta primer mix were used in a second PCR of roughly 7 to 11 cycles. TCRdb re-called the 5' RACE reads through MiXCR, storing one row per CDR3 protein. The data hold some 1,800,000 distinct CDR3 sequences, with roughly 43% observed a single time. There are 11 residues in the CDR3. V was cut by 3 bases and J by 13 bases, with 10 bases left in between. This clonotype has just a few counts. What it binds is unknown. This TCR came from a human donor in good health. Material for sequencing was blood. V gene TRBV12-3 or TRBV12-4 combines with J gene TRBJ2-4, with D maybe TRBD2 (6 bases). The CDR3 region is CASSFLGGQYF. In DNA, the CDR3 is TGTGCCAGCAGTTTTTTAGGAGGGCAGTACTTC.